Listed here are 24 T cell receptor beta chains from one sample, sequenced in a study of T cells after yellow fever vaccination. TCRdb redid the calling of the 5' RACE reads with MiXCR, one entry per CDR3 protein. The table includes roughly 180,000 distinct CDR3 sequences, 6.2% detected once. The source was CD4+ T cells sorted from PBMCs, collected on the day of the first yellow fever vaccination. These receptors were obtained from a man aged 18 to 29 who received the YFV17D yellow fever vaccine.

This clonotype occurred many times. The genes are TRBV7-3 and TRBJ1-1; D not resolved. V was clipped by 1 base and J by 1 base, with 4 bases between them. CDR3 length: 13 amino acids. Germline CDR1 reads SGHTA; CDR2 reads FQGTGA. The CDR3 nucleotides read TGTGCCAGCAGCTTAAACGGGAACACTGAAGCTTTCTTT. Its translation: CASSLNGNTEAFF. The entire variable domain, with the rest obtained from reference TRBV7-3 and TRBJ1-1, is as follows: GAGVSQTPSNKVTEKGKYVELRCDPISGHTALYWYRQSLGQGPEFLIYFQGTGAADDSGLPNDRFFAVRPEGSVSTLKIQRTERGDSAVYLCASSLNGNTEAFFGQGTRLTVV.

This clonotype was seen ten or more times. The chain links TRBV5-1 to TRBJ2-3, with D perhaps assigned TRBD1 or TRBD2 (6 bases each). Trimming left V 5 bases short and J 2 bases short, with 12 bases between. The CDR3 is 14 amino acids. Germline lookup yields CDR1 SGHRS and CDR2 YFSETQ. The CDR3 protein is CASRYRGLTDTQYF. CDR3 DNA: TGCGCCAGCAGGTATCGGGGGCTCACAGATACGCAGTATTTT. Combining the CDR3 with reference TRBV5-1 and TRBJ2-3 gives the whole variable domain KAGVTQTPRYLIKTRGQQVTLSCSPISGHRSVSWYQQTPGQGLQFLFEYFSETQRNKGNFPGRFSGRQFSNSRSEMNVSTLELGDSALYLCASRYRGLTDTQYFGPGTRLTVL.

The DNA of the CDR3 is TGCGCCAGCAGCCGAGGACCGCGGAACACTGAAGCTTTCTTT. Encoded protein: CASSRGPRNTEAFF. V gene TRBV5-1 combines with J gene TRBJ1-1; D remains ambiguous. With 4 bases removed from V and 1 base from J, the gap between germline ends came to 11 bases. From germline, CDR1 is SGHRS and CDR2 YFSETQ. The CDR3 length is 14 residues. Full variable domain (remainder filled in from reference TRBV5-1 and TRBJ1-1): KAGVTQTPRYLIKTRGQQVTLSCSPISGHRSVSWYQQTPGQGLQFLFEYFSETQRNKGNFPGRFSGRQFSNSRSEMNVSTLELGDSALYLCASSRGPRNTEAFFGQGTRLTVV.

V gene TRBV20-1 combines with J gene TRBJ2-2; 11 nucleotides align to TRBD1. This CDR3 has 17 residues. The trim removed 4 bases at V and 1 base at J, leaving 8 bases unmatched. Germline CDR1 is DFQATT and CDR2 is SNEGSKA (reference sequence). The CDR3 is CSATFRDRGWNTGELFF. CDR3 sequence (DNA): TGCAGTGCTACCTTCCGGGACAGGGGGTGGAACACCGGGGAGCTGTTTTTT.

The V gene is TRBV25-1, the J gene TRBJ2-5; TRBD2 matches 11 bases. The CDR3 loop spans 15 amino acids. Trimming removed 6 bases from V and 5 bases from J; junction bases left unmatched: 8. Germline lookup yields CDR1 MGHDK and CDR2 SYGVNS. This chain's CDR3 is CASRISGGAGETQYF. The DNA for the CDR3 is TGTGCCAGCAGGATTAGCGGGGGGGCCGGTGAGACCCAGTACTTC.

This clonotype has ten or more counts. V usage is TRBV24-1 and J usage is TRBJ2-1, with D possibly being TRBD1 or TRBD2 (6 bases each). Looked up from germline, CDR1 is KGHDR and CDR2 is SFDVKD. This CDR3 is 15 amino acids long. V was pared by 3 bases and J by 9 bases, with 17 bases between. CDR3 DNA: TGTGCCACCAGTGATGGGGGCCAGGGGAGGACTGAGCAGTTCTTC. It encodes CATSDGGQGRTEQFF.

This clonotype was recorded many times. The V gene is TRBV24-1, the J gene TRBJ2-3; the D is unclear. V was shortened by 5 bases and J by 0 bases, with 5 bases between the two germline ends. The CDR3 contains 13 residues. Looked up from germline, CDR1 is KGHDR and CDR2 is SFDVKD. The DNA of the CDR3 is TGTGCCACCAGTGGAGCTAGCACAGATACGCAGTATTTT. It specifies CATSGASTDTQYF.

This clonotype was seen ten or more times. The J gene is TRBJ2-2, the V gene TRBV20-1; 8 nucleotides match TRBD2. The CDR3 is made up of 14 amino acids. Germline V gene sequence: CDR1 DFQATT, CDR2 SNEGSKA (reference sequence). The V and J ends lost 3 bases and 4 bases, in that order; junction bases with no gene match: 4. This CDR3 is CSASGGAGTGELFF. Here the CDR3 DNA reads TGCAGTGCTAGCGGGGGGGCCGGCACCGGGGAGCTGTTTTTT.

This clonotype was seen a handful of times. The chain links TRBV28 to TRBJ2-7; D not certain. V shed 5 bases and J shed 8 bases, with 13 bases lying between them. The CDR3 contains 12 residues. Germline CDR1 reads MDHEN; CDR2 reads SYDVKM. The CDR3 is CASSPTFPKQYF. In DNA form, the CDR3 reads TGTGCCAGCAGTCCCACATTCCCCAAGCAGTACTTC.

This clonotype was seen more than once but under ten times. The V call is TRBV5-1, the J call TRBJ2-1; 10 nucleotides agree with TRBD1. The CDR3 length is 13 residues. Germline-derived CDR1 and CDR2 are SGHRS and YFSETQ. V was clipped by 6 bases and J by 8 bases; unmatched bases: 5. The CDR3 DNA reads as TGCGCCAGCAACCGGGACAGGGGAGATGAGCAGTTCTTC. Translation gives CASNRDRGDEQFF.

CDR3 sequence reads: CASRMDTNTEAFF. DNA for the CDR3: TGCGCCAGCCGCATGGACACGAACACTGAAGCTTTCTTT. V and J are TRBV5-1 and TRBJ1-1, with D maybe TRBD1 (5 bases). The germline V gene encodes CDR1 SGHRS and CDR2 YFSETQ. CDR3 length: 13 amino acids. V lost 7 bases to trimming and J lost 1 base, with 11 bases between them.

This clonotype showed up many times. The gene calls are TRBV7-8 and TRBJ2-4, with D maybe TRBD2 (6 bases). Germline V lookup: CDR1 SGHVS, CDR2 FQNEAQ. The CDR3 spans 14 residues. Trimming left V 2 bases short and J 6 bases short, with 11 bases between. CDR3 sequence: CASSLWRDGNIQYF. The CDR3, as DNA: TGTGCCAGCAGCTTATGGCGGGACGGAAACATTCAGTACTTC.

This clonotype has more than one count but fewer than ten. The gene calls are TRBV5-1 and TRBJ2-1; D may correspond to TRBD1 or TRBD2 (6 bases each). V was trimmed by 1 base and J by 0 bases, leaving 11 bases between them. Looked up from germline, CDR1 is SGHRS and CDR2 is YFSETQ. This CDR3 contains 16 residues. CDR3 sequence reads: CASSLTGASSYNEQFF. In DNA, the CDR3 is TGCGCCAGCAGCTTGACGGGGGCGAGCTCCTACAATGAGCAGTTCTTC. The complete variable domain, with remaining parts taken from reference TRBV5-1 and TRBJ2-1, reads KAGVTQTPRYLIKTRGQQVTLSCSPISGHRSVSWYQQTPGQGLQFLFEYFSETQRNKGNFPGRFSGRQFSNSRSEMNVSTLELGDSALYLCASSLTGASSYNEQFFGPGTRLTVL.

This clonotype has only a few counts. This chain uses TRBV5-1 with TRBJ2-5; 8 positions match TRBD1. CDR3 length: 14 residues. The J segment lost 5 bases and the V segment lost 4 bases, leaving 7 bases of the junction unmatched. Germline-derived CDR1 and CDR2 are SGHRS and YFSETQ. The CDR3 coding sequence is TGCGCCAGCAGCCAGGGGGCTGGAGGGGAGACCCAGTACTTC. This translates into CASSQGAGGETQYF. The variable domain in full, completed from reference TRBV5-1 and TRBJ2-5, reads KAGVTQTPRYLIKTRGQQVTLSCSPISGHRSVSWYQQTPGQGLQFLFEYFSETQRNKGNFPGRFSGRQFSNSRSEMNVSTLELGDSALYLCASSQGAGGETQYFGPGTRLLVL.

This chain connects TRBV11-2 to TRBJ2-5; D tentatively reads TRBD1 or TRBD2 (5 bases each). CDR3 length equals 15 residues. Germline-derived CDR1 and CDR2 are SGHAT and FQNNGV. Trimming shortened V by 2 bases and J by 1 base, and 11 bases separated the two germline ends. CDR3 in DNA: TGTGCCAGCAGCTTATTTCCGGGACCCCAAGAGACCCAGTACTTC. Residues: CASSLFPGPQETQYF.

This clonotype showed up just a few times. CDR3 sequence reads: CASSLGGQGGNSPLHF. The CDR3 DNA is TGCGCCAGCAGCTTGGGGGGACAGGGGGGGAATTCACCCCTCCACTTT. The chain combines TRBV5-1 with TRBJ1-6; TRBD1 matches 11 bases. Germline V lookup: CDR1 SGHRS, CDR2 YFSETQ. V shed 0 bases and J 7 bases; nucleotides not matched to a gene: 3. The length of the CDR3 is 16 residues.

This clonotype appeared many times. The junction does not match germline at one end; this may be a read error. The CDR3 sequence is CAIRGTGTSTDTQYF. CDR3 DNA sequence: TGTGCCATCAGGGGGACCGGGACTAGCACCGATACGCAGTATTTT. The J gene is TRBJ2-3, the V gene TRBV10-3; 9 bases fit TRBD2. The CDR3 is 15 residues long. The germline V gene has CDR1 ENHRY and CDR2 SYGVKD.

This clonotype has a count of ten or more. This chain links TRBV5-1 with TRBJ2-5, with D possibly being TRBD1 (6 bases). CDR3 length: 14 amino acids. Germline CDR1 is SGHRS and CDR2 is YFSETQ. The ends were cut back, 7 bases at V and 0 bases at J, with 13 bases in the middle. This CDR3 reads CASAEQGDQETQYF. The CDR3 nucleotides read TGCGCCAGCGCAGAACAGGGAGACCAAGAGACCCAGTACTTC.

This chain joins TRBV4-1 and TRBJ1-5; maybe TRBD1 (5 bases). Germline CDR1 reads MGHRA; CDR2 reads YSYEKL. There are 15 residues in the CDR3. Deletions cut 0 bases from V and 7 bases from J, with 13 bases between. CDR3 in DNA: TGCGCCAGCAGCCAAGATGAACTGGGGGGACAGCCCCAGCATTTT. Translated, it gives CASSQDELGGQPQHF.

Many counts were recorded for this clonotype. This chain links TRBV12-3 or TRBV12-4 with TRBJ2-3, with 9 bases aligning to TRBD1. CDR3 size: 16 residues. V lost 6 bases, J lost 2 bases, and 9 bases stayed unmatched. The CDR3 region is CASSTAGTGHTDTQYF. As DNA, the CDR3 is TGTGCCAGCAGCACCGCCGGGACAGGGCACACAGATACGCAGTATTTT.

This clonotype was observed at least ten times. The chain joins TRBV5-4 to TRBJ2-1, with 8 bases matching TRBD1. Germline assignment: CDR1 SGHNT and CDR2 YYREEE (reference sequence). The CDR3 sequence is 13 residues long. The V and J ends lost 3 bases and 15 bases, in that order; junction bases with no gene match: 11. CDR3 sequence: CASSWYGQGIPFF. The CDR3 DNA sequence: TGTGCCAGCAGCTGGTACGGACAGGGTATCCCGTTCTTC.

The V and J genes are TRBV20-1 and TRBJ1-1; 7 bases line up with TRBD1. The length of the CDR3 is 14 residues. CDR1 and CDR2 (germline): DFQATT, SNEGSKA (reference sequence). The V gene end was trimmed by 5 bases and the J gene end by 4 bases; junction bases not matched to a gene: 10. The CDR3, as DNA: TGCAGTGCTCCCTCCGGCGCAGGGGGCACTGAAGCTTTCTTT. Amino acid sequence: CSAPSGAGGTEAFF.

This clonotype was observed at least ten times. The rearrangement joins TRBV18 to TRBJ1-2; unclear D gene. The CDR3 spans 13 residues. V lost 3 bases to trimming and J lost 6 bases, with 11 bases between them. CDR1 and CDR2 (germline): KGHSH, LQKENI. The CDR3: CASSPMGKDGYTF. The CDR3 bases are TGTGCCAGCTCACCGATGGGAAAGGATGGCTACACCTTC.

The chain has TRBV29-1 and TRBJ2-7, with D perhaps TRBD1 (6 bases). V was shortened by 3 bases and J by 5 bases, with 14 bases between the two germline ends. The CDR3 covers 13 residues. The germline V gene encodes CDR1 SQVTM and CDR2 ANQGSEA. The CDR3 DNA reads as TGCAGCGTTGACGCAACAGGGATCCACGAGCAGTACTTC. It yields the protein CSVDATGIHEQYF.